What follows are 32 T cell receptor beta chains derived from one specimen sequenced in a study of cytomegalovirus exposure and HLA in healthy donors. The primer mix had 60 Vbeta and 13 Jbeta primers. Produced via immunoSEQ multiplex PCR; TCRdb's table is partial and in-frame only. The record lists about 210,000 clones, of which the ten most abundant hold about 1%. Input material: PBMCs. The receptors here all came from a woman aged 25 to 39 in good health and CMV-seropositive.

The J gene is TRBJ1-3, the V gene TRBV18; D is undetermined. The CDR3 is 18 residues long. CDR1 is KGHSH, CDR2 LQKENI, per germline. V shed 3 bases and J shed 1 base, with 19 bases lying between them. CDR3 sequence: CASSPSRLGGLSGNTIYF. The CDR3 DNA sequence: TGTGCCAGCTCACCCTCACGCCTAGGTGGGTTATCTGGAAACACCATATATTTT.

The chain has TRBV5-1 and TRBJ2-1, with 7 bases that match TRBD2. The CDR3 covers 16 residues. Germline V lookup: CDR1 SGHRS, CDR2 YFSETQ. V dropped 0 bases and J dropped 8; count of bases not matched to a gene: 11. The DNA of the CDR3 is TGCGCCAGCAGCTTGGAAGGCGGGGGAACCTTGCATGAGCAGTTCTTC. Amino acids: CASSLEGGGTLHEQFF.

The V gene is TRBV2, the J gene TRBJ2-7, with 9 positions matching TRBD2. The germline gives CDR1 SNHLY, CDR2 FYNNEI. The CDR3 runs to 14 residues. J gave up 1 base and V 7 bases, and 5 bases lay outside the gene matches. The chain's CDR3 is CASTGTSLSYEQYF. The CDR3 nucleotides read TGTGCCAGCACCGGGACTAGCCTATCCTACGAGCAGTACTTC.

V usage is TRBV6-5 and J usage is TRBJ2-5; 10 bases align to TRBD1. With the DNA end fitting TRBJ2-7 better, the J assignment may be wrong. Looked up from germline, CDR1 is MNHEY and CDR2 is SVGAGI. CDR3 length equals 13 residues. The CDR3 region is CASRWTGGYEQYF. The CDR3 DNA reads TGTGCCAGCAGGTGGACAGGGGGCTACGAGCAGTACTTC.

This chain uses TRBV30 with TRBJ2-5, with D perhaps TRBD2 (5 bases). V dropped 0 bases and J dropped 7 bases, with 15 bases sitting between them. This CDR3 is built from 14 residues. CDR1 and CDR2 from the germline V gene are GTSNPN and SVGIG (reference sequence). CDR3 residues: CAWSVLTTEGTQYF. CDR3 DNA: TGTGCCTGGAGTGTACTCACGACTGAGGGGACCCAGTACTTC.

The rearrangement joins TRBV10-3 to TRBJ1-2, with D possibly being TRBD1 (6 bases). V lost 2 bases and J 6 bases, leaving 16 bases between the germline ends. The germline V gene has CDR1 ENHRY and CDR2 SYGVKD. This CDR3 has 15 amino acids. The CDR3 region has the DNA TGTGCCATCAGTGAGGGGACAATAATATCGGATGGCTACACCTTC. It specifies CAISEGTIISDGYTF.

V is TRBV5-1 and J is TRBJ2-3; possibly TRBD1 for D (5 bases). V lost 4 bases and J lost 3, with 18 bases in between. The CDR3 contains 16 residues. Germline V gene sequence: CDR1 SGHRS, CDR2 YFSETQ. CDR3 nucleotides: TGCGCCAGCAGCGAAGGACACCTGATGTCGACAGATACGCAGTATTTT. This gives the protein CASSEGHLMSTDTQYF.

The DNA for the CDR3 is TGTGCCACCAGCGTCGCTCGAACAGATAATTCACCCCTCCACTTT. Its translation is CATSVARTDNSPLHF. V is TRBV15 and J is TRBJ1-6; no clear D. V lost 5 bases to trimming and J lost 5 bases, with 13 bases between them. This CDR3 spans 15 amino acids. Germline V lookup: CDR1 LNHNV, CDR2 YYDKDF (reference sequence).

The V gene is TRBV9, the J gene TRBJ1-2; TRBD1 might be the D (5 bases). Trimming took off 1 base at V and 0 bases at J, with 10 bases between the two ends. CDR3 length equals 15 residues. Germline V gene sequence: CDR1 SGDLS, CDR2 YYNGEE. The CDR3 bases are TGTGCCAGCAGCGTACCAGGGCCGTCTAACTATGGCTACACCTTC. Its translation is CASSVPGPSNYGYTF.

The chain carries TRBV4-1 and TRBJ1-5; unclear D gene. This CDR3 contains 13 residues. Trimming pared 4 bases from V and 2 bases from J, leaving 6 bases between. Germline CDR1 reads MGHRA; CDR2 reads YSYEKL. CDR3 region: CASSRIGNQPQHF. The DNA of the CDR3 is TGCGCCAGCAGCCGAATAGGCAATCAGCCCCAGCATTTT.

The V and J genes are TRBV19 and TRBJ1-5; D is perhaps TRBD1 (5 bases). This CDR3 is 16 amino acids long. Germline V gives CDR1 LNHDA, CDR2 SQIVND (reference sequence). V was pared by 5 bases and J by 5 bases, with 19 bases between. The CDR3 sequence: CASSQPQGAGYQPQHF. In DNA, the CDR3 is TGTGCCAGTAGTCAACCCCAAGGGGCTGGGTATCAGCCCCAGCATTTT.

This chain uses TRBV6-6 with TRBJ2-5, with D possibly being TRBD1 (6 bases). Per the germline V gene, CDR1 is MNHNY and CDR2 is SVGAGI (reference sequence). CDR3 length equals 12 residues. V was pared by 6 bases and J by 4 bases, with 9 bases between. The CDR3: CASRLRGETQYF. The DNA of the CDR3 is TGTGCCAGCAGGCTCAGGGGAGAGACCCAGTACTTC.

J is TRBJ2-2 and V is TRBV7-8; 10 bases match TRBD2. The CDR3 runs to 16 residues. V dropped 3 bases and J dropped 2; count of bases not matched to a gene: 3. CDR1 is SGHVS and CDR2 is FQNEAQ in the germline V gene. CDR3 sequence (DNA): TGTGCCAGCAGCTTCGGACTAGCGGACAACACCGGGGAGCTGTTTTTT. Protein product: CASSFGLADNTGELFF.

The CDR3 region is CARTLLAGASTDTQYF. CDR3 coding DNA: TGTGCCAGAACCCTCTTAGCGGGGGCTAGCACAGATACGCAGTATTTT. The chain is built from TRBV2 and TRBJ2-3, with 9 positions matching TRBD2. This CDR3 is built from 16 residues. V dropped 9 bases and J dropped 0; count of bases not matched to a gene: 10. Germline lookup yields CDR1 SNHLY and CDR2 FYNNEI.

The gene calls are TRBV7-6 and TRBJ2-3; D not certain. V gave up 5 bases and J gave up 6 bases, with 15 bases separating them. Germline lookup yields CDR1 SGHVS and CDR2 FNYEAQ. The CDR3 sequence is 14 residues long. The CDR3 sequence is CASSRIQFGDTQYF. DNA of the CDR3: TGTGCCAGCAGCAGAATCCAGTTCGGGGATACGCAGTATTTT.

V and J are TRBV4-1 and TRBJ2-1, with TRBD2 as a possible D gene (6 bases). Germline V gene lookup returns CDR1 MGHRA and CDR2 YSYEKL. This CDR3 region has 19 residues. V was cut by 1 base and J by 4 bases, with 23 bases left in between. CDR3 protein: CASSQAPPRLSGPYNEQFF. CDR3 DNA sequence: TGCGCCAGCAGCCAAGCACCCCCCCGGCTCAGCGGGCCATACAATGAGCAGTTCTTC.

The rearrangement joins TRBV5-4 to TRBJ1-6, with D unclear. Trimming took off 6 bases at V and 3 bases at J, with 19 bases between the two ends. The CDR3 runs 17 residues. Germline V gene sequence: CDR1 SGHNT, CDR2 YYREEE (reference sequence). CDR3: CASTTNEGFFYNSPLHF. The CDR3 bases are TGTGCCAGCACCACTAACGAGGGCTTTTTCTATAATTCACCCCTCCACTTT. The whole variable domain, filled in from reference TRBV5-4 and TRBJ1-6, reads ETGVTQSPTHLIKTRGQQVTLRCSSQSGHNTVSWYQQALGQGPQFIFQYYREEENGRGNFPPRFSGLQFPNYSSELNVNALELDDSALYLCASTTNEGFFYNSPLHFGNGTRLTVT.

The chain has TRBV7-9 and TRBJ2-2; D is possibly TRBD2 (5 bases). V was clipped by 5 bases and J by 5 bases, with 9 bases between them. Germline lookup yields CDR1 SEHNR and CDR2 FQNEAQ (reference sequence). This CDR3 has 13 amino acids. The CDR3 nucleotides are TGTGCCAGCAGCCCCTCGGGGACCGGGGAGCTGTTTTTT. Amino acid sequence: CASSPSGTGELFF. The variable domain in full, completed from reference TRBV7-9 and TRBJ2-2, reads DTGVSQNPRHKITKRGQNVTFRCDPISEHNRLYWYRQTLGQGPEFLTYFQNEAQLEKSRLLSDRFSAERPKGSFSTLEIQRTEQGDSAMYLCASSPSGTGELFFGEGSRLTVL.

The CDR3 loop reads CASSLGTGPYEQYF. The DNA of the CDR3 is TGTGCCAGCAGCTTAGGGACAGGGCCCTACGAGCAGTACTTC. V gene TRBV7-8 combines with J gene TRBJ2-7, with 8 bases lining up with TRBD1. V was pared by 1 base and J by 2 bases, with 1 base of the junction left unmatched. This CDR3 has 14 amino acids. Per germline, CDR1 SGHVS and CDR2 FQNEAQ. Complete variable domain (other parts from reference TRBV7-8 and TRBJ2-7): GAGVSQSPRYKVAKRGQDVALRCDPISGHVSLFWYQQALGQGPEFLTYFQNEAQLDKSGLPSDRFFAERPEGSVSTLKIQRTQQEDSAVYLCASSLGTGPYEQYFGPGTRLTVT.

As DNA, the CDR3 is TGCGCCAGCAGCTTGGAGCCCCCCAGGGGGCTCTACGAGCAGTACTTC. Translated: CASSLEPPRGLYEQYF. The chain combines TRBV5-1 with TRBJ2-7; 8 positions match TRBD1. Germline CDR1 SGHRS, CDR2 YFSETQ. The V gene end was trimmed by 0 bases and the J gene end by 3 bases; junction bases not matched to a gene: 8. The CDR3 sequence is 16 residues long.

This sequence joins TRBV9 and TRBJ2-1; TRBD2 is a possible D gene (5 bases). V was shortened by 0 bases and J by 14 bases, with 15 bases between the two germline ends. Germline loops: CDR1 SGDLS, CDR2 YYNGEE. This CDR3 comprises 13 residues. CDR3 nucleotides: TGTGCCAGCAGCGTAGGGTGGAGGAGTCCCAAGTTCTTC. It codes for CASSVGWRSPKFF.

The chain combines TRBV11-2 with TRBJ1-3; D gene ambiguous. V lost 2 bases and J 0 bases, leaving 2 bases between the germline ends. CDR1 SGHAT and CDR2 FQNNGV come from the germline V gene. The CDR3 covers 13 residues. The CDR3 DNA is TGTGCCAGCAGCTTATACTCTGGAAACACCATATATTTT. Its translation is CASSLYSGNTIYF.

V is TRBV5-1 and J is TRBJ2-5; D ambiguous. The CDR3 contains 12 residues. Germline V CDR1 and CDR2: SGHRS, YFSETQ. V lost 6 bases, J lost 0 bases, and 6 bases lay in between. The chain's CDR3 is CASNAYQETQYF. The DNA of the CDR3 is TGCGCCAGCAACGCGTACCAAGAGACCCAGTACTTC.

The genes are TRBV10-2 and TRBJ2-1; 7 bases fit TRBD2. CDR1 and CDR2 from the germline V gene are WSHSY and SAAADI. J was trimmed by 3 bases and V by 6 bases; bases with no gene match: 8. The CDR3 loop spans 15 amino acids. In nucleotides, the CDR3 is TGCGCCAGCAGCTGGACTAGTTCGGGCTACAATGAGCAGTTCTTC. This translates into CASSWTSSGYNEQFF.

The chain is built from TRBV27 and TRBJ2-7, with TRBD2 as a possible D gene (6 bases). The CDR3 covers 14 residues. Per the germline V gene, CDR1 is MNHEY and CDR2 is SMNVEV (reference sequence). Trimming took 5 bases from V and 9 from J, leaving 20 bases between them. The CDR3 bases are TGTGCCAGCAGTCCGGGACTGAAAAGGGGCGTGCAGTACTTC. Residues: CASSPGLKRGVQYF.

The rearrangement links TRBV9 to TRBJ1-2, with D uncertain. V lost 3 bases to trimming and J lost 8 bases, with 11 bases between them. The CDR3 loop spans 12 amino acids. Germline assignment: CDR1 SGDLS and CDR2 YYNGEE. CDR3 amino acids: CASSATTLGYTF. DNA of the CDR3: TGTGCCAGCAGCGCTACCACCCTAGGCTACACCTTC.

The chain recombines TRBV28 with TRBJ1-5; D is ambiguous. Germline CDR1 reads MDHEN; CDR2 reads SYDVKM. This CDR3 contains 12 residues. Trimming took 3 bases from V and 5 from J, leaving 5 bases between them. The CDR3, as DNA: TGTGCCAGCAGTTTTCCGTATCAGCCCCAGCATTTT. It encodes CASSFPYQPQHF.

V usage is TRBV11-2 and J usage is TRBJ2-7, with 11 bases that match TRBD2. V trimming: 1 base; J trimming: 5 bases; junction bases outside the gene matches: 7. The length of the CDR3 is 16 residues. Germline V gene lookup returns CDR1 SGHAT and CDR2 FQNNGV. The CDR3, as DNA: TGTGCCAGCAGCTTAGGGCCTAGCGGGGGGTTCAACGAGCAGTACTTC. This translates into CASSLGPSGGFNEQYF. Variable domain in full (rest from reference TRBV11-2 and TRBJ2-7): EAGVAQSPRYKIIEKRQSVAFWCNPISGHATLYWYQQILGQGPKLLIQFQNNGVVDDSQLPKDRFSAERLKGVDSTLKIQPAKLEDSAVYLCASSLGPSGGFNEQYFGPGTRLTVT.

The DNA of the CDR3 is TGTGCCAGCCGTGATAGAGCGAACACTGAAGCTTTCTTT. It yields the protein CASRDRANTEAFF. The chain couples TRBV27 to TRBJ1-1; D is undetermined. CDR1 is MNHEY and CDR2 is SMNVEV in the germline V gene (reference sequence). The V gene lost 8 bases and the J gene lost 1 base, with 11 bases spanning the gap. The CDR3 totals 13 residues.

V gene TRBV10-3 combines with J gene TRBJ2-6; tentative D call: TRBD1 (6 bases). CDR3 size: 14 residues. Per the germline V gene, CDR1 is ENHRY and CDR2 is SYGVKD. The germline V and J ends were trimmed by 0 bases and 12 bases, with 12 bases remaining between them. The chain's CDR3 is CAISESSQGSVLTF. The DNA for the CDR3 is TGTGCCATCAGTGAGTCGTCACAGGGCAGCGTCCTGACTTTC.

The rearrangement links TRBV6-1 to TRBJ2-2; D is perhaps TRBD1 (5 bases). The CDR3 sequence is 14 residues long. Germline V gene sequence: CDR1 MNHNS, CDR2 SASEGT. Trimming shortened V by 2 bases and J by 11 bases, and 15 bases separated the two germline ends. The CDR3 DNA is TGTGCCAGCAGTGAATTGAACAGGCTGAGTGAGCTGTTTTTT. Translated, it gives CASSELNRLSELFF.

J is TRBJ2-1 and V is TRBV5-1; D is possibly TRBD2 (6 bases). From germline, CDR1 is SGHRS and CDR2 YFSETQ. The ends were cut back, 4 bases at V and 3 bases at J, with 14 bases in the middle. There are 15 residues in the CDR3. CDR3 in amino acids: CASSLGASVYNEQFF. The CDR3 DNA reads TGCGCCAGCAGCCTAGGGGCTAGCGTCTACAATGAGCAGTTCTTC.